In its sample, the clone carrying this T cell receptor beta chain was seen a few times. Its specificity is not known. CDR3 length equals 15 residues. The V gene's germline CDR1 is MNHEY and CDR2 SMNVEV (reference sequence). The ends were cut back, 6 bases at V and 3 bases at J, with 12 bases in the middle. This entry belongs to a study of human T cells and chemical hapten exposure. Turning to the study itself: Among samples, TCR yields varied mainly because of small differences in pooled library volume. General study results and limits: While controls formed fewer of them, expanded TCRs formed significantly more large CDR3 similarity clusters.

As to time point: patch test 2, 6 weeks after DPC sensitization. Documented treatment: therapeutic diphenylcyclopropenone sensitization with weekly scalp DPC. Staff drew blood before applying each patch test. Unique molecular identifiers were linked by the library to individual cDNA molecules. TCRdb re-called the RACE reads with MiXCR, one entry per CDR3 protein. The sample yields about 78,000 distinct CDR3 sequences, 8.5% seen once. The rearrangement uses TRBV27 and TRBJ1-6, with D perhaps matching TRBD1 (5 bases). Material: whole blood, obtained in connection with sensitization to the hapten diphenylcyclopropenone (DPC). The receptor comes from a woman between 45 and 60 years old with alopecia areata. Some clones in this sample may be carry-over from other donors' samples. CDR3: CASRGDRGYNSPLHF. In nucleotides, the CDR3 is TGTGCCAGCAGGGGGGACCGTGGCTATAATTCACCCCTCCACTTT.